This T cell receptor beta chain emerged from a study of blood T cell repertoires in COVID-19. Overall study context: From T cells, B-cell-depleted T cells, or PBMCs came the material, which was cDNA or gDNA.

Assay: immunoSEQ multiplex PCR; the TCRdb copy retains only in-frame clones and omits some. Here the sample spans 70,000 to 95,000 clones, around four fifths being singletons. The sequenced sample consisted of peripheral blood. The receptor's source is a woman aged 65 to 85 with active or convalescent COVID-19.

The DNA of the CDR3 is TGTGCCAGCAGCGCTCAGGCAAACAATGAGCAGTTCTTC. Residues: CASSAQANNEQFF. The chain combines TRBV7-2 with TRBJ2-1; no reliable D call. Germline CDR1 reads SGHTA; CDR2 reads FQGNSA. V lost 5 bases to trimming and J lost 5 bases, with 10 bases between them. This CDR3 contains 13 residues.